This T cell receptor (beta chain) came from a study of shared clonotypes between healthy human individuals. At the level of the study: Every donor yielded three CD4 naive, three CD4 memory, two CD8 naive and one CD8 memory plate. Regarding the study as a whole: Naive subsets generally exceeded memory subsets in estimated richness.

The CDR3 loop spans 15 amino acids. Germline V gives CDR1 SGHAT, CDR2 FQDESV (reference sequence). V lost 0 bases and J lost 6, with 12 bases in between. As concerns this clone: The antigen is undetermined.

Authors' data handling: For the immunoSEQ data, sequences were junction-only without quality scores, so filtering differed. Clones were read by immunoSEQ multiplex PCR, and TCRdb kept only the in-frame ones, dropping some. V and J calls and clone size come straight from that table; D and trimming were deduced from the DNA. The sample has about 1 million clones, roughly 75% seen once. The clonotype was recovered from a man aged 18 to 35 in good health. The sample consisted of memory CD4+ T cells sorted from blood. Subset denoted: CD45RA-negative fraction. The V and J genes are TRBV11-1 and TRBJ1-3; D is unresolved. The chain's CDR3 is CASSLAAGPANTIYF. CDR3 nucleotide sequence: TGTGCCAGCAGCTTAGCGGCCGGGCCGGCAAACACCATATATTTT. The full variable domain, its missing parts supplied by reference TRBV11-1 and TRBJ1-3, is EAEVAQSPRYKITEKSQAVAFWCDPISGHATLYWYRQILGQGPELLVQFQDESVVDDSQLPKDRFSAERLKGVDSTLKIQPAELGDSAMYLCASSLAAGPANTIYFGEGSWLTVV.